A selection of T cell receptor beta chains follows, all from one sample in a study of cytomegalovirus exposure and HLA in healthy donors. TCRdb keeps only in-frame clones here, not all; method: immunoSEQ multiplex PCR. The specimen's table records fewer than 70,000 clones. Sample: PBMCs. These receptors all stem from a man aged 30 to 39 in good health and CMV-seropositive. CDR3s leave out the opening cysteine and the closing phenylalanine or tryptophan.

j_call,v_call,cdr3_aa
TRBJ2-5,TRBV7-8,ASSHEDRVQETQY
TRBJ1-2,TRBV7-9,ASSLAGLAYGYT
TRBJ1-2,TRBV7-2,ASSLRPGGNYGYT
TRBJ2-1,TRBV29-1,SVEVTSVAEQF
TRBJ2-1,TRBV18,ASSLDRVANEQF
TRBJ1-6,TRBV27,ASSLYGRGSSYNSPLH
TRBJ2-7,TRBV10-1,ASSEGTGGHEQY
TRBJ2-5,TRBV9,ASSAGGGSGDYGTQY
TRBJ2-7,TRBV29-1,SVEDYGTPSLRDAYEQY
TRBJ1-1,TRBV6-5,ASKVTGTGFNEDF
TRBJ2-7,TRBV5-1,ASSLVGGSSYEQY
TRBJ2-7,TRBV2,ASNLIRDSHEQY
TRBJ2-7,TRBV30,AWRADSYEQY
TRBJ2-7,TRBV29-1,SVEGQGGSGGYEQY
TRBJ2-7,TRBV9,ASSPSSGQSYEQY
TRBJ2-2,TRBV29-1,SVESPRGGTGELF
TRBJ2-5,TRBV7-9,ASSPADRGETQY
TRBJ2-7,TRBV29-1,SGTTVTYEQY
TRBJ2-7,TRBV6-5,ASSPEYRVGDEQY
TRBJ2-5,TRBV19,ASSAGTGGETQY
TRBJ2-1,TRBV7-8,ASSLVFRAGRGNEQF
TRBJ1-2,TRBV7-8,ASSVRQGAYTNYGYT
TRBJ2-1,TRBV25-1,ASSERASGGNEQF
TRBJ2-2,TRBV7-9,ASSLDQGTSTGELF
TRBJ1-5,TRBV19,ASVQAEHSNQPQH
TRBJ2-7,TRBV6-1,ASETSGRAYYEQY